This T cell receptor (beta chain) was identified in a study of cytomegalovirus exposure and HLA in healthy donors. Both 60 Vbeta primers and 13 Jbeta primers went into the PCR. The table came from immunoSEQ multiplex PCR; TCRdb's copy has only in-frame clones and leaves some out. The sample lists approximately 140,000 clones; just under 85% were seen once. The CDR3 extends over 18 amino acids. V lost 3 bases and J lost 0, with 15 bases in between. Germline CDR1 reads KGHSH; CDR2 reads LQKENI. The specimen sequenced was PBMCs. The sequence came from a man aged 40-49 years in good health and CMV-seropositive. The chain uses TRBV18 and TRBJ2-6; a weak D match, TRBD1 (6 bases). CDR3: CASSPSVGGSSGANVLTF. CDR3 DNA sequence: TGTGCCAGCTCACCTTCCGTAGGGGGAAGCTCTGGGGCCAACGTCCTGACTTTC.